The next 21 T cell receptor beta chains were all read from a single sample in a study of lymphopenia after photon versus proton radiotherapy. Assay used: immunoSEQ multiplex PCR; TCRdb lists only in-frame clones, some missing. The sample has 52,000 or so clones; approximately 92% are singletons. The sequencing here drew on peripheral blood, taken from a patient treated with photon-based radiotherapy. These receptors all come from a woman between 35 and 50 years old with cholangiocarcinoma.

The rearrangement joins TRBV9 to TRBJ2-7; the match to TRBD1 covers 7 bases. Germline V gives CDR1 SGDLS, CDR2 YYNGEE. Germline trimming cut 1 base from V and 1 base from J; bases unmatched to any gene: 5. This CDR3 spans 15 amino acids. In DNA, the CDR3 is TGTGCCAGCAGCGTATCGACAGGGACATCCTACGAGCAGTACTTC. Protein product: CASSVSTGTSYEQYF.

This rearrangement joins TRBV5-4 to TRBJ2-7; 8 bases agree with TRBD1. The ends lost 0 bases at V and 5 bases at J; junction bases unmatched: 7. Per the germline V gene, CDR1 is SGHNT and CDR2 is YYREEE (reference sequence). The CDR3 is made up of 15 amino acids. The CDR3 spells CASSLGGQGLDEQYF. CDR3 bases: TGTGCCAGCAGCTTGGGTGGACAGGGACTGGACGAGCAGTACTTC.

J is TRBJ2-5 and V is TRBV28; 10 bases map to TRBD2. V dropped 10 bases and J dropped 3; count of bases not matched to a gene: 14. The CDR3 has 16 residues. Per the germline V gene, CDR1 is MDHEN and CDR2 is SYDVKM. The CDR3 reads CATRTGLAASKETQYF. CDR3 DNA: TGTGCCACCCGGACCGGACTAGCGGCCTCGAAAGAGACCCAGTACTTC.

V usage is TRBV7-9 and J usage is TRBJ2-7; 8 bases map to TRBD2. With 5 bases clipped from V and 2 bases from J, the junction kept 5 bases outside the gene matches. This CDR3 comprises 14 residues. Germline-derived CDR1 and CDR2 are SEHNR and FQNEAQ (reference sequence). The CDR3 sequence is CASSISGVPYEQYF. CDR3 nucleotides: TGTGCCAGCAGCATTAGCGGGGTGCCCTACGAGCAGTACTTC.

V is TRBV7-2 and J is TRBJ2-7; 13 positions match TRBD2. CDR3 length: 17 amino acids. Unmatched junction bases numbered 6, after V lost 3 bases and J lost 1 base. In germline, CDR1 is SGHTA, CDR2 FQGNSA. CDR3 in amino acids: CASSLTGLAGLSYEQYF. CDR3 bases: TGTGCCAGCAGCTTGACGGGACTAGCGGGGCTGTCCTACGAGCAGTACTTC.

V and J are TRBV10-3 and TRBJ1-2, with D unresolved. The CDR3 contains 14 residues. CDR1 is ENHRY, CDR2 SYGVKD, per germline. Trimming removed 0 bases from V and 4 bases from J, with 9 bases in between. The CDR3 is CAISESGPLYGYTF. The DNA of the CDR3 is TGTGCCATCAGTGAGTCGGGCCCCCTCTATGGCTACACCTTC.

This chain uses TRBV5-4 with TRBJ1-1, with no clear D. The CDR3 has 13 residues. Germline assignment: CDR1 SGHNT and CDR2 YYREEE (reference sequence). V lost 5 bases and J lost 3, with 11 bases in between. In DNA, the CDR3 is TGTGCCAGCAGGCGACCAGGAGACACTGAAGCTTTCTTT. It yields the protein CASRRPGDTEAFF.

The chain combines TRBV7-6 with TRBJ1-5; D not resolved. This CDR3 comprises 16 residues. V lost 5 bases and J lost 0, with 14 bases in between. Looked up from germline, CDR1 is SGHVS and CDR2 is FNYEAQ. The CDR3 DNA follows: TGTGCCAGCAGCCCAGAAACAGTCTATAGCAATCAGCCCCAGCATTTT. It is translated as CASSPETVYSNQPQHF. Looking up the rest from reference TRBV7-6 and TRBJ1-5 gives the full variable domain: GAGVSQSPRYKVTKRGQDVALRCDPISGHVSLYWYRQALGQGPEFLTYFNYEAQQDKSGLPNDRFSAERPEGSISTLTIQRTEQRDSAMYRCASSPETVYSNQPQHFGDGTRLSIL.

This clone was detected once. The genes are TRBV5-1 and TRBJ2-7, with TRBD2 as a possible D gene (6 bases). Germline V gene lookup returns CDR1 SGHRS and CDR2 YFSETQ. The CDR3 is 13 residues long. V was clipped by 4 bases and J by 9 bases, with 17 bases between them. The CDR3 sequence is CASSGGPLRGQYF. The CDR3 bases are TGCGCCAGCAGCGGAGGGCCCCTACGTGGGCAGTACTTC.

V gene TRBV15 combines with J gene TRBJ1-1, with D hard to call. V lost 5 bases and J 1 base, leaving 14 bases between the germline ends. Looked up from germline, CDR1 is LNHNV and CDR2 is YYDKDF (reference sequence). The CDR3 is 15 amino acids. The CDR3 reads CATSPRPGWNTEAFF. The CDR3 DNA reads as TGTGCCACCAGCCCACGTCCCGGATGGAACACTGAAGCTTTCTTT.

The V call is TRBV9, the J call TRBJ2-7; maybe TRBD1 (5 bases). The CDR3 consists of 15 residues. V was shortened by 4 bases and J by 1 base, with 15 bases between the two germline ends. Germline V CDR1 and CDR2: SGDLS, YYNGEE. The CDR3 protein is CASSRSQVGSYEQYF. CDR3 nucleotides: TGTGCCAGCAGCAGATCACAGGTGGGGTCCTACGAGCAGTACTTC.

This clone was observed once. The chain couples TRBV5-1 to TRBJ2-3; D remains ambiguous. This CDR3 has 12 amino acids. Germline CDR1 is SGHRS and CDR2 is YFSETQ. V shed 1 base and J shed 2 bases, with 2 bases lying between them. CDR3 sequence reads: CASSLLTDTQYF. CDR3 in DNA: TGCGCCAGCAGCTTGCTCACAGATACGCAGTATTTT. Together with reference TRBV5-1 and TRBJ2-3, the CDR3 gives the full variable domain: KAGVTQTPRYLIKTRGQQVTLSCSPISGHRSVSWYQQTPGQGLQFLFEYFSETQRNKGNFPGRFSGRQFSNSRSEMNVSTLELGDSALYLCASSLLTDTQYFGPGTRLTVL.

Written as DNA, the CDR3 is TGTGCCAGCAGCGACAGTAGCTCTGGAAACACCATATATTTT. It is translated as CASSDSSSGNTIYF. V is TRBV28 and J is TRBJ1-3, with D perhaps TRBD1 (5 bases). CDR1 and CDR2 (germline): MDHEN, SYDVKM. The CDR3 runs to 14 residues. The V end lost 6 bases, the J end lost 0 bases, and 9 bases lay between the germline ends.

The CDR3 DNA reads as TGTGCCATCAGTGAGGGTAGCCAGGGGGCTAGGGAGCAGTACTTC. Protein sequence: CAISEGSQGAREQYF. This rearrangement joins TRBV10-3 to TRBJ2-7, with 8 bases identical to TRBD1. The CDR3 runs to 15 residues. Germline V gene lookup returns CDR1 ENHRY and CDR2 SYGVKD. The V and J ends lost 2 bases and 7 bases, in that order; junction bases with no gene match: 10.

The chain carries TRBV5-1 and TRBJ2-3; the D gene is possibly TRBD2 (6 bases). Germline assignment: CDR1 SGHRS and CDR2 YFSETQ. This CDR3 spans 15 amino acids. The V end was cut by 0 bases, the J end by 3 bases, with 11 bases between. As DNA, the CDR3 is TGCGCCAGCAGCTTGGGGGAGGTAGGAACAGATACGCAGTATTTT. Amino acids: CASSLGEVGTDTQYF. The whole variable domain, remainder taken from reference TRBV5-1 and TRBJ2-3, is KAGVTQTPRYLIKTRGQQVTLSCSPISGHRSVSWYQQTPGQGLQFLFEYFSETQRNKGNFPGRFSGRQFSNSRSEMNVSTLELGDSALYLCASSLGEVGTDTQYFGPGTRLTVL.

The chain employs TRBV7-9 and TRBJ1-4; no clear D gene. Trimming left V 2 bases short and J 0 bases short, with 10 bases between. Per germline, CDR1 SEHNR and CDR2 FQNEAQ (reference sequence). The CDR3 totals 16 residues. The CDR3 DNA reads TGTGCCAGCAGCTTACGGGCAGACGCAACTAATGAAAAACTGTTTTTT. As protein: CASSLRADATNEKLFF.

The J gene is TRBJ1-1, the V gene TRBV5-1, with 7 bases aligning to TRBD1. This CDR3 spans 14 amino acids. The V segment lost 3 bases and the J segment 5 bases; nucleotides outside the gene matches: 7. CDR1 is SGHRS, CDR2 YFSETQ, per germline. The chain's CDR3 is CASSSQGKGTEAFF. DNA of the CDR3: TGCGCCAGCAGCTCACAGGGGAAGGGAACTGAAGCTTTCTTT.

A remark on this clone: This CDR3 is also generated by other DNA sequences in the sample. The V gene is TRBV6-1, the J gene TRBJ1-1, with a tentative D call TRBD1 (6 bases). Germline V gene sequence: CDR1 MNHNS, CDR2 SASEGT. Between the trimmed V and J ends, which lost 4 bases and 4 bases, there was a span of 7 bases. CDR3 length: 12 residues. The CDR3 spells CASSVGGTEAFF. The CDR3 DNA is TGTGCCAGCAGTGTAGGGGGCACTGAAGCTTTCTTT.

This chain links TRBV6-4 with TRBJ2-1; the D gene could be TRBD1 or TRBD2 (5 bases each). The V end was cut by 9 bases, the J end by 3 bases, with 21 bases between. CDR3 length: 16 residues. CDR1 MRHNA and CDR2 SNTAGT come from the germline V gene. The DNA of the CDR3 is TGTGCCAGTACGACGCCGAACCGGGACCACTACAATGAGCAGTTCTTC. This sequence encodes CASTTPNRDHYNEQFF.

The chain links TRBV10-1 to TRBJ2-2, with 8 bases that match TRBD1. The CDR3 consists of 15 residues. V lost 9 bases to trimming and J lost 1 base; unmatched junction nucleotides: 7. CDR1 is WNHNN, CDR2 SYGVQD, per germline (reference sequence). The CDR3 is CASSPGTGNTGELFF. CDR3 bases: TGCGCCAGTAGTCCCGGGACAGGGAACACCGGGGAGCTGTTTTTT.

The chain uses TRBV20-1 and TRBJ2-1, with TRBD1 as a possible D gene (6 bases). The CDR3 runs to 11 residues. Germline values: CDR1 DFQATT, CDR2 SNEGSKA (reference sequence). The germline V and J ends were trimmed by 6 bases and 8 bases, with 11 bases remaining between them. CDR3 sequence: CSAPRGDEQFF. The CDR3 DNA reads TGCAGTGCGCCCAGGGGCGATGAGCAGTTCTTC.